This section outlines one T cell receptor beta chain sequence together with its context. Which antigen it targets is not known. No clone much larger than this one lies a single base away; base qualities are absent. The data derive from a study of blood T cell repertoires in COVID-19 (dated by TCRdb to the early 2020s). With regard to the full study: Samples covering the acute and convalescent phases of COVID-19 were provided by collaborators in the United States, Italy and Spain. The prospective study material was composed of cDNA or gDNA derived from T cells, B-cell-depleted T cells, or PBMCs. Subjects who had been exposed to COVID-19, were actively infected with it, or had recovered from it provided the deeply sampled blood TCRbeta repertoires that made up the dataset. The repertoires were made available in a free public database intended to serve as a resource for research on the immune response to SARS-CoV-2. The samples were drawn from two sources: the first 160 participants of the ongoing ImmuneRACE study, and some 1,300 subjects contributed by 6 global collaborators. Nearly every sample came with metadata listing a de-identified subject ID, COVID-19 status, age in years and sex. HLA class I and class II types, where available, came from metadata supplied by the sample provider rather than from assay-based typing.

Study-wide findings and limitations: Clinical and demographic metadata were provided uncurated, with the amount varying by source and participant.

Each collaborating institution followed its own protocols to collect whole blood in K2EDTA tubes. For TCRbeta analysis, collaborator samples were shipped as frozen whole blood, as isolated PBMCs, or as DNA extracted from either sample type. The immunoSEQ Assay, a bias-controlled multiplex PCR, was used to amplify TCRbeta CDR3 regions from genomic DNA. In the original analysis: The number of nucleated cells in each sample was estimated from the amplification of reference gene primers within the assay. To quantify the absolute abundance of each unique TCRbeta CDR3 rearrangement, sequence reads were collapsed and filtered. Productive Simpson clonality was computed per sample as the square root of Simpson's diversity index over productive rearrangements. TCRdb re-hosts the immuneACCESS table, in-frame sequences only. Its copies lack some clones; in the studies checked, an unresolved V gene accounts for under half of them, and the cause for the rest is not known. V and J calls and clone size are given by that table; D and trimming were obtained from the DNA. This sample holds about 92,000 clones; 85% were observed only once. Jointly, the top ten make up roughly 40% of the sample.

The germline ends are 5 bases apart after V is trimmed by 0 bases and J by 2 bases. Reading the germline V gene gives CDR1 SGDLS and CDR2 YYNGEE. Spanning cysteine to phenylalanine, the CDR3 consists of 14 amino acids. Only the CDR3 DNA stays, 42 bases, in frame from base 1. The sequence is built from TRBV9 and TRBJ2-2; there is no confident call for the D gene. The specimen sequenced was peripheral blood. The source is an elderly man with acute or convalescent COVID-19. This receptor carries the CDR3 CASSVASNTGELFF. Here is the DNA: TGTGCCAGCAGCGTAGCCTCTAACACCGGGGAGCTGTTTTTT.